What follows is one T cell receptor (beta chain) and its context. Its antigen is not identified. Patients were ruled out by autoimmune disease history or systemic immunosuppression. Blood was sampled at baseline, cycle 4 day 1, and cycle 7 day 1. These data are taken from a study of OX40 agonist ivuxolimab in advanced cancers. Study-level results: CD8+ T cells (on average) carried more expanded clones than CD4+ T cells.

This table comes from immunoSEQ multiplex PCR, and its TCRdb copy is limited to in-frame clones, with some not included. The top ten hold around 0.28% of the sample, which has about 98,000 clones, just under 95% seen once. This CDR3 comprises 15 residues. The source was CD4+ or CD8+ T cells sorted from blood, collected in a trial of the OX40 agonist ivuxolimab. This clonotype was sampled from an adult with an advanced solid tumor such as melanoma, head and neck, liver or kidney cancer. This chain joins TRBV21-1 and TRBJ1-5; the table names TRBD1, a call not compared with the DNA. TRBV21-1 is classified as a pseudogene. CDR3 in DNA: TGTGCCACCCTGCTCACAGGGGGAGGGAATCAGCCCCAGCATTTT. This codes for CATLLTGGGNQPQHF.